These 11 T cell receptor beta chains were all obtained from the same sample, sequenced in a study of early T cells in non-severe SARS-CoV-2 infection. TCRdb independently ran MiXCR on the 5' RACE reads; one entry per CDR3 protein. Found here are 65,000 to 95,000 distinct CDR3 sequences, around a tenth of them singletons; the top ten hold approximately 4.9%. What was sequenced was whole blood. Receptors were obtained from an adult who was a healthcare worker with PCR-confirmed SARS-CoV-2 infection or an uninfected control (not recorded which).

The rearrangement links TRBV2 to TRBJ1-6, with 7 positions matching TRBD1. This CDR3 comprises 15 residues. Trimming at V came to 6 bases and at J to 4 bases, leaving 6 bases not matched to a gene. Germline loops: CDR1 SNHLY, CDR2 FYNNEI. In DNA, the CDR3 is TGTGCCAGCAGGACCGGGACAGAGTATAATTCACCCCTCCACTTT. Protein product: CASRTGTEYNSPLHF.

This clonotype was counted many times. The V and J genes are TRBV27 and TRBJ2-7, with 9 bases identical to TRBD1. Germline trimming cut 3 bases from V and 3 bases from J; bases unmatched to any gene: 15. The CDR3 consists of 18 residues. From germline, CDR1 is MNHEY and CDR2 SMNVEV (reference sequence). The DNA of the CDR3 is TGTGCCAGCAGTTTGCGGGGACAGGGAAAGAGGGGGTACTACGAGCAGTACTTC. As protein: CASSLRGQGKRGYYEQYF.

This clonotype appeared a few times. The rearrangement joins TRBV12-3 or TRBV12-4 to TRBJ2-1; 8 positions agree with TRBD2. J lost 6 bases, V lost 5 bases, and 9 bases had no gene match. There are 15 residues in the CDR3. CDR3 coding DNA: TGTGCCAGCAGTGCCCTTAGTCTAGCGGGCAATGAGCAGTTCTTC. Translation gives CASSALSLAGNEQFF.

There are many counts of this clonotype. The chain links TRBV10-3 to TRBJ1-2, with D tentatively TRBD1 (6 bases). Germline lookup yields CDR1 ENHRY and CDR2 SYGVKD. Trimming left V 2 bases short and J 2 bases short, with 6 bases between. This CDR3 is 13 amino acids long. CDR3 nucleotide sequence: TGTGCCATCAGTGAGCAGGGGAACTATGGCTACACCTTC. Protein sequence: CAISEQGNYGYTF.

At least ten counts were recorded for this clonotype. The chain carries TRBV27 and TRBJ2-7, with TRBD2 matching 11 bases. Per germline, CDR1 MNHEY and CDR2 SMNVEV (reference sequence). The trim removed 6 bases at V and 0 bases at J, leaving 16 bases unmatched. CDR3 length: 19 amino acids. CDR3 nucleotide sequence: TGTGCCAGCAGCTCTATCGGGACTAGCGGCCCTCATAGCTCCTACGAGCAGTACTTC. It specifies CASSSIGTSGPHSSYEQYF.

This clonotype occurred a few times. The chain employs TRBV15 and TRBJ2-1, with D unclear. The germline V and J ends were trimmed by 0 bases and 8 bases, with 5 bases remaining between them. Germline loops: CDR1 LNHNV, CDR2 YYDKDF (reference sequence). The CDR3 has 12 residues. The CDR3 spells CATSRDWDEQFF. CDR3 DNA: TGTGCCACCAGCAGAGATTGGGATGAGCAGTTCTTC.

This clonotype showed up many times. The V gene is TRBV30, the J gene TRBJ1-3; tentative D call: TRBD1 (6 bases). The CDR3 has 14 amino acids. V was pared by 7 bases and J by 4 bases, with 17 bases between. CDR1 is GTSNPN, CDR2 SVGIG, per germline (reference sequence). In DNA form, the CDR3 reads TGTGCCTTGACAGGTCCTTCGTACGGAAACACCATATATTTT. This sequence encodes CALTGPSYGNTIYF.

Note on this clonotype: Just one base apart from a much larger clone, this may be a read error. This chain joins TRBV11-2 and TRBJ2-1, with a possible D match to TRBD2 (7 bases). The CDR3 spans 15 residues. Germline V CDR1 and CDR2: SGHAT, FQNNGV. Trimming removed 5 bases from V and 6 bases from J, with 17 bases in between. CDR3 nucleotides: TGTGCCAGCAGCGCTCTGGGGGGGCCGTCCAATGAGCAGTTCTTC. As protein: CASSALGGPSNEQFF.

This clonotype showed up just a few times. The rearrangement joins TRBV30 to TRBJ1-4; D perhaps matches TRBD1 (5 bases). This CDR3 region has 20 residues. Trimming took 0 bases from V and 1 from J, leaving 24 bases between them. Germline CDR1 GTSNPN, CDR2 SVGIG (reference sequence). DNA for the CDR3: TGTGCCTGGAGTGTACCATCAGAGTGGGACCCCTGGCAAACTAATGAAAAACTGTTTTTT. Protein product: CAWSVPSEWDPWQTNEKLFF.

The chain uses TRBV11-2 and TRBJ1-2, with D unclear. Trimming left V 5 bases short and J 3 bases short, with 10 bases between. The CDR3 loop spans 13 amino acids. Germline values: CDR1 SGHAT, CDR2 FQNNGV. CDR3 nucleotide sequence: TGTGCCAGCAGCATTAGTGACCACTATGGCTACACCTTC. Translation: CASSISDHYGYTF.

This clonotype has ten or more counts. The V call is TRBV20-1, the J call TRBJ2-1; D not resolved. The CDR3 consists of 13 residues. Germline V gene sequence: CDR1 DFQATT, CDR2 SNEGSKA (reference sequence). V lost 6 bases and J lost 0, with 9 bases in between. CDR3 loop: CSASRSSYNEQFF. CDR3 DNA sequence: TGCAGTGCAAGCCGTAGCTCCTACAATGAGCAGTTCTTC.